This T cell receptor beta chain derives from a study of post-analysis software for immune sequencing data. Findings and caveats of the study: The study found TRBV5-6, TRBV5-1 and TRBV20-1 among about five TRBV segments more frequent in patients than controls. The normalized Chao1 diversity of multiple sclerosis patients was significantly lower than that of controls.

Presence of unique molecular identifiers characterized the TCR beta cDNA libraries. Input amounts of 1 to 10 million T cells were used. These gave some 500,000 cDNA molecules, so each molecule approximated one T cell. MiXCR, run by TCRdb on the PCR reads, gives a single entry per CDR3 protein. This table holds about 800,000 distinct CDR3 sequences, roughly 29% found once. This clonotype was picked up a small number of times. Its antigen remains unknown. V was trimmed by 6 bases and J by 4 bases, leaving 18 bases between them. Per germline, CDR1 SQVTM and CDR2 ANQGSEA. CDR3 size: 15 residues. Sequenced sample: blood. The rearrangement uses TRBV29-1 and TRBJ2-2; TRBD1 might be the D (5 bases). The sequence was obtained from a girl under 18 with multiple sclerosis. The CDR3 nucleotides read TGCAGCGTCGAGAAGGGGTTTTCGGGCACCGGGGAGCTGTTTTTT. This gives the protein CSVEKGFSGTGELFF.